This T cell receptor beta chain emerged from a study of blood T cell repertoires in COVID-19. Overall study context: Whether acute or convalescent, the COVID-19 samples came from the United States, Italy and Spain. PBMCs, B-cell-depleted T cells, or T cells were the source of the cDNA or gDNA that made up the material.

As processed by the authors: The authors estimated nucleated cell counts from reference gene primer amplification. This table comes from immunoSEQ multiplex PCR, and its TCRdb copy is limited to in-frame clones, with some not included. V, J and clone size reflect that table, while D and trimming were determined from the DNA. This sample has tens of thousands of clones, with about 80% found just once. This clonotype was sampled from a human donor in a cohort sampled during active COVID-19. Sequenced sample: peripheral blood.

The CDR3 region has the DNA TGTGCCAGCAGTCCGGCCGCGGGGTCCGGCTATGGCTACACCTTC. It translates to CASSPAAGSGYGYTF. J is TRBJ1-2 and V is TRBV25-1, with D uncertain. From germline, CDR1 is MGHDK and CDR2 SYGVNS. Trimming left V 5 bases short and J 4 bases short, with 17 bases between. The CDR3 is made up of 15 amino acids.